Described below is a single TCR beta chain sequence and its context. Trimming removed 8 bases at V and 5 bases at J, with 18 bases between. This CDR3 region has 14 residues. Per the germline V gene, CDR1 is MNHNY and CDR2 is SVGAGI (reference sequence). The data derive from a study of blood T cell repertoires in COVID-19. Profiling relied on immunoSEQ multiplex PCR, and the TCRdb table lists in-frame clones only, not all of them. Seen here are 250,000 or so clones, less than 85% observed once, and the top ten hold roughly 1.8%. The receptor was isolated from a man in his sixties who had recovered from COVID-19. The source material was PBMCs or T cells enriched from blood (not recorded which). The chain combines TRBV6-6 with TRBJ1-2; D is uncertain. The CDR3 protein is CASFEQTYRYGYTF. In DNA form, the CDR3 reads TGTGCCAGCTTTGAACAGACGTATCGATATGGCTACACCTTC.